This entry concerns a single T cell receptor beta chain. In its sample, this clone was seen a few times. The antigen it recognizes is unknown. No base quality information exists; no much larger clone differs at one position. Library preparation was by the immunoSEQ multiplex PCR assay. TCRdb obtained this table from immuneACCESS and retained in-frame rearrangements with V and J assigned. These tables miss some clones; where compared with another copy, unresolved V genes account for less than half of the shortfall, and the remainder is unexplained. Here the sample has fewer than 120,000 clones; 88% occur a single time. About 3.7% of the sample belongs to the ten largest clones. V and J are truncated by 4 bases and 6 bases respectively, leaving an intervening sequence of 13 bases. The CDR3 goes from the cysteine to the phenylalanine over 14 residues. Kept here is only the CDR3 DNA, which spans 42 bases and is read in frame from base 1. Taken from the germline V gene, the CDR1 and CDR2 loops are SNHLY and FYNNEI.

The data were taken from a study of control samples from healthy donors and cancer patients (dated by TCRdb to 2018 to 2021). This clonotype originated in a woman aged 55 to 70 with lung cancer. Sequencing input: PBMCs. The receptor chain draws on TRBV2 and TRBJ2-1; the D segment could be TRBD2, given 5 matching bases. The DNA reads TGTGCCAGCAGTGTGGGGAGTTCAGTCAATGAGCAGTTCTTC. Its protein is CASSVGSSVNEQFF.